This note documents a single T cell receptor (beta chain) sequence. Using immunoSEQ multiplex PCR, the repertoire was profiled, and TCRdb retains in-frame clones only, with some absent. The sample consists of 140,000 to 150,000 clones, around 84% of them appearing once. The CDR3 has 14 residues. The V gene's germline CDR1 is MDHEN and CDR2 SYDVKM. With 6 bases removed from V and 5 bases from J, the gap between germline ends came to 14 bases. These data originate in a study of blood T cell repertoires in COVID-19. The TCR was taken from a man aged 60-69 years with active or convalescent COVID-19. The chain combines TRBV28 with TRBJ1-5; D gene uncertain. The material sequenced was peripheral blood. CDR3 in DNA: TGTGCCAGCAGGGGGAGTTTTCCCCATCAGCCCCAGCATTTT. As protein: CASRGSFPHQPQHF.